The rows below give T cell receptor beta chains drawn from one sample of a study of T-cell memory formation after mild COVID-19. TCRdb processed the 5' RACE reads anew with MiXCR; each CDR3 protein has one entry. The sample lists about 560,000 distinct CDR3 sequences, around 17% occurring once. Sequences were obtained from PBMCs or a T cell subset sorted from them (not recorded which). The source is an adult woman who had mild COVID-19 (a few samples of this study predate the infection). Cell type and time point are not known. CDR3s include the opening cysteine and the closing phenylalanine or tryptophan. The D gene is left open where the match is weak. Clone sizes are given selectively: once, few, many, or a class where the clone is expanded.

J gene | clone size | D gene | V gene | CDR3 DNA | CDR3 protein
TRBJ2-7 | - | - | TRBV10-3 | TGTGCCATCAGTGGGCAGGTATACGAGCAGTACTTC | CAISGQVYEQYF
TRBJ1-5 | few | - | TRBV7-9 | TGTGCCAGCAGCCCGCGGACGGCAGCCCGTCCGCCTGGGCATCAGCCCCAGCATTTT | CASSPRTAARPPGHQPQHF
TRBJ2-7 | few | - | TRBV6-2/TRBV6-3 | TGTGCCAGCAACTATCGAGGGGGATCGCCTTTCTACGAGCAGTACTTC | CASNYRGGSPFYEQYF
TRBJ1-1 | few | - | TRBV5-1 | TGCGCCAGCAGCTTCGGTCTTCAGGTCTACACTGAAGCTTTCTTT | CASSFGLQVYTEAFF
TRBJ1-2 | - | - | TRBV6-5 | TGTGCCAGCAGTCCAGGGGAGCTGGAGGGCTACACCTTC | CASSPGELEGYTF
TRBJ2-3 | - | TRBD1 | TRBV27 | TGTGCCAGCAGGCTTAGGACAGGGGCGGTGGATACGCAGTATTTT | CASRLRTGAVDTQYF
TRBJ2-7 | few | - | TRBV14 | TGTGCCAGCAGCCAAGATTCGCAGGGGAACTACGAGCAGTACTTC | CASSQDSQGNYEQYF
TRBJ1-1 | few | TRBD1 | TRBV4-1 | TGCGCCAGCAGCCAACCAAAGGGACAGCTAATGAACACTGAAGCTTTCTTT | CASSQPKGQLMNTEAFF
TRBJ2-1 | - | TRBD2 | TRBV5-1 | TGCGCCAGCAGCTTGTTGGCTAGCGGGGGGGTTAGACGGTCCGGGGAGCAGTTCTTC | CASSLLASGGVRRSGEQFF
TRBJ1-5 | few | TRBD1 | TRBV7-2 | TGTGCCAGCAGCTTCACCGGGACAGGCCCGAATCAGCCCCAGCATTTT | CASSFTGTGPNQPQHF
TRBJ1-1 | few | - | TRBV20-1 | TGCAGTGCTAGAAAATTGGGACACCCGAACACTGAAGCTTTCTTT | CSARKLGHPNTEAFF
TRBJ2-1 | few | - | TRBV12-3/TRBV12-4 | TGTGCCAGCAGTTTAGGTAGCCGCCCCTACAATGAGCAGTTCTTC | CASSLGSRPYNEQFF
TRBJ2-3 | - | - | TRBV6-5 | TGTGCCAGCGGAGGAATAGCCCGAGATACGCAGTATTTT | CASGGIARDTQYF
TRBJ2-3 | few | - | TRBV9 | TGTGCCAGCAGCGTCGAATCTAGCACAGATACGCAGTATTTT | CASSVESSTDTQYF
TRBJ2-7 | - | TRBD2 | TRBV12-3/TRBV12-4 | TGTGCCAGCAGTTCTATAGCGGGAGGGACCCTCGAGCAGTACTTC | CASSSIAGGTLEQYF
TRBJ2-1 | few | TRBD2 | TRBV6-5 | TGTGCCAGCAGGCTAGCGGGGGCGAACAATGAGCAGTTCTTC | CASRLAGANNEQFF
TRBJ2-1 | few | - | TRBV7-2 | TGTGCCAGCAGCTCTTACCATGAGCAGTTCTTC | CASSSYHEQFF
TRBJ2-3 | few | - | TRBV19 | TGTGCGGAATGGGTAGGGTCAGGGAGCACAGATACGCAGTATTTT | CAEWVGSGSTDTQYF
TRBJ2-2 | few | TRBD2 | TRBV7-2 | TGTGCCAGCAGCCCCCGGGCGGGAGACACCGGGGAGCTGTTTTTT | CASSPRAGDTGELFF
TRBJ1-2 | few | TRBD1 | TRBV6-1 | TGTGCCAGCAGACCCCGAACAGGGGGCTATGGCTACACCTTC | CASRPRTGGYGYTF
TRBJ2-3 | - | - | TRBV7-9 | TGTGCCAGCAGCTTAGTCGAGGGGGGTGGCACAGATACGCAGTATTTT | CASSLVEGGGTDTQYF
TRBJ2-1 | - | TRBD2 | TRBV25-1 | TGTGCCAGCAGTGGAAAACTAGCGGGAGGGGATTGGTCCTACAATGAGCAGTTCTTC | CASSGKLAGGDWSYNEQFF
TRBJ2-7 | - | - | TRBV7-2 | TGTGCCAGCAGCTCCCCCGGGGTAGCCGCTACCTACGAGCAGTACTTC | CASSSPGVAATYEQYF
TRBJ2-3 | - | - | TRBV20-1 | TGCAGTGCTAGAGACCCCCGACAGGCCCTCACAGATACGCAGTATTTT | CSARDPRQALTDTQYF
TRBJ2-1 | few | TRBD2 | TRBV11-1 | TGTGCCAGCAGCTCGTCTGGGGGGGAGGGTTACAATGAGCAGTTCTTC | CASSSSGGEGYNEQFF
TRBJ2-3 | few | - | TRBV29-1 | TGCAGCGTCGATGGGGACGGGGCGTATACGCAGTATTTT | CSVDGDGAYTQYF
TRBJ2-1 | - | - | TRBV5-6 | TGTGCCAGCAGCGGCACCTTGACCTTCTACAATGAGCAGTTCTTC | CASSGTLTFYNEQFF
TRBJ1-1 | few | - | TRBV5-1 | TGCGCCAGCAGCGCCCAGTCCGGGAACACTGAAGCTTTCTTT | CASSAQSGNTEAFF
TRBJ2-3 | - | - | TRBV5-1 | TGCGCCAGCAGCTTGAGATTAGATACGCAGTATTTT | CASSLRLDTQYF
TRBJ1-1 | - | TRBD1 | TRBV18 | TGTGCCAGCTCACCTAGGACAGGAATGGACACTGAAGCTTTCTTT | CASSPRTGMDTEAFF
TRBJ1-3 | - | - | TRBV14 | TGTGCCAGCAGCCCAGCAGGGTCCCGCAAGCTTTCTGGAAACACCATATATTTT | CASSPAGSRKLSGNTIYF
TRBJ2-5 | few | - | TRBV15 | TGTGCCACCAGCAGAGTACAGGCCACCCAAGAGACCCAGTACTTC | CATSRVQATQETQYF
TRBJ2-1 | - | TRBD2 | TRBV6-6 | TGTGCCAGCAGTGATAGCGGGAGGAGCGGCTATGAGCAGTTCTTC | CASSDSGRSGYEQFF
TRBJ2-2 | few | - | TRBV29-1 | TGCAGCGTTGGGGAGTATCCCGGGGAGCTGTTTTTT | CSVGEYPGELFF
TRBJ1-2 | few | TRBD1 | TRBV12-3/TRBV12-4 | TGTGCCAGCAGCAGGACAGGGGGTCGAGGCTACACCTTC | CASSRTGGRGYTF
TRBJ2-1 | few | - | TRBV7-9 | TGTGCCAGCAGCTTAGAAACCAAAACCGTAGGTGAGCAGTTCTTC | CASSLETKTVGEQFF
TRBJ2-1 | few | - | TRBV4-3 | TGCGCCAGCAGCCAAGATTGGGATCAACACAGCTCCTACAATGAGCAGTTCTTC | CASSQDWDQHSSYNEQFF
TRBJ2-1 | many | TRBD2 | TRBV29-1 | TGCAGCGTTGATATCGCGGGAGGTTTGATGAATGAGCAGTTCTTC | CSVDIAGGLMNEQFF
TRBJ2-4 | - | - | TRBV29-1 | TGCAGCGTTCAAACACAGGAGGCCAAAAACATTCAGTACTTC | CSVQTQEAKNIQYF
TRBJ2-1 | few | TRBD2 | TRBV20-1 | TGCAGTGCTAGAGACATGACTAGCGACTACAATGAGCAGTTCTTC | CSARDMTSDYNEQFF
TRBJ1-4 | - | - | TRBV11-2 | TGTGCCAGCAGCTTAGGCATCGGGGAAAAACTGTTTTTT | CASSLGIGEKLFF
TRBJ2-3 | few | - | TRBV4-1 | TGCGCCAGCAGCCAAGTCCTAGTTTATCCAGATACGCAGTATTTT | CASSQVLVYPDTQYF
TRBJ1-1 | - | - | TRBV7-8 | TGTGCCAGCAGCCAAGAGCTGACGTGGACTGAAGCTTTCTTT | CASSQELTWTEAFF
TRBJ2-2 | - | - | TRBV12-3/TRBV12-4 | TGTGCCAGCGGATCCGGGAGAGAGAACACCGGGGAGCTGTTTTTT | CASGSGRENTGELFF
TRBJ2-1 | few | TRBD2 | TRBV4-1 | TGCGCCAGCCGTACTAGCGGGGGGGCTGATGAGCAGTTCTTC | CASRTSGGADEQFF
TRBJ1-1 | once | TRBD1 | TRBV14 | TGTGCCAGCAGCCATAAGTTCGGCAGGGGGTCCGAAGCTTTCTTT | CASSHKFGRGSEAFF
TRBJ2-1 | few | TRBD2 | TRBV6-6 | TGTGCCAGCAACGACAGCGGGGGGGCAAAGAATGAGCAGTTCTTC | CASNDSGGAKNEQFF
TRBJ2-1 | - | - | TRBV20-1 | TGCAGTGCTATTGGAACTCCTACCTACAATGAGCAGTTCTTC | CSAIGTPTYNEQFF